The subject of this entry is one T cell receptor (beta chain). Its target is not known. This sample's time point: week 23, last vaccination. Vaccinated patients received 300 ug of mutant IDH1 20-mer peptide per dose, with topical imiquimod. This sample was included in a study of a mutant IDH1 vaccine in newly diagnosed glioma. From germline, CDR1 is SEHNR and CDR2 FQNEAQ (reference sequence). This CDR3 has 12 residues. The germline V and J ends were trimmed by 4 bases and 11 bases, with 14 bases remaining between them. Libraries were prepared by immunoSEQ multiplex PCR; TCRdb keeps only in-frame clonotypes and omits some of them. The sample contains 52,000 or so clones, 75% to 85% of which appear only once.

The chain combines TRBV7-9 with TRBJ1-1; D gene uncertain. The sequence was obtained from a man aged 40-49 years with glioma. Sample: PBMCs, taken from a glioma patient whose treatment included an IDH1 peptide vaccine. CDR3 bases: TGTGCCAGCAGCTCCGCTTCACGGGAGGCTTTCTTT. It codes for CASSSASREAFF.